These 29 T cell receptor beta chains were all obtained from the same sample, sequenced in a study of tissue T cells after allogeneic stem cell transplantation. Adult allogeneic hematopoietic cell transplant recipients with steroid-refractory graft-versus-host disease were prospectively enrolled for research autopsy. Sequenced by immunoSEQ multiplex PCR; TCRdb stores in-frame clones only, minus some. The repertoire holds 3,000 or so clones, with roughly 60% as singletons. The sample consisted of ascending colon tissue, taken at autopsy. The receptor source for this set is a male patient older than 55 with steroid-refractory graft-versus-host disease after an allogeneic stem cell transplant. A subset of T cells may come from the graft donor.

The V and J genes are TRBV6-2 or TRBV6-3 and TRBJ2-3; maybe TRBD1 (6 bases). Germline CDR1 and CDR2: MNHEY and SVGEGT. CDR3 size: 15 residues. V was cut by 3 bases and J by 0 bases, with 10 bases left in between. The CDR3 nucleotides read TGTGCCAGCAGTTATGGGGGCGTGAGCACAGATACGCAGTATTTT. It encodes CASSYGGVSTDTQYF.

This rearrangement joins TRBV10-3 to TRBJ2-7, with 7 bases identical to TRBD1. This CDR3 spans 12 amino acids. Germline V gives CDR1 ENHRY, CDR2 SYGVKD. The V and J ends lost 11 bases and 3 bases, in that order; junction bases with no gene match: 7. The CDR3 spells CASRDRNYEQYF. The CDR3 DNA reads as TGTGCCTCCCGGGACAGAAACTACGAGCAGTACTTC.

This chain links TRBV7-2 with TRBJ2-7, with a weak D call TRBD1 (5 bases). Looked up from germline, CDR1 is SGHTA and CDR2 is FQGNSA. The CDR3 contains 14 residues. V dropped 2 bases and J dropped 0 bases, with 8 bases sitting between them. The CDR3 sequence: CASSLSQGSYEQYF. CDR3 DNA sequence: TGTGCCAGCAGCTTAAGTCAGGGCTCCTACGAGCAGTACTTC.

The CDR3 DNA sequence: TGTGCCAGCAGCCCGGGACAGGACTACGAGCAGTACTTC. Translated: CASSPGQDYEQYF. The genes are TRBV6-5 and TRBJ2-7; 8 bases agree with TRBD1. Per germline, CDR1 MNHEY and CDR2 SVGAGI. Trimming at V came to 6 bases and at J to 3 bases, leaving 4 bases not matched to a gene. The length of the CDR3 is 13 residues.

The chain carries TRBV24-1 and TRBJ2-2, with 11 positions matching TRBD1. Trimming took 3 bases from V and 6 from J; bases not matched to a gene: 5. Looked up from germline, CDR1 is KGHDR and CDR2 is SFDVKD. The CDR3 spans 16 residues. Here the CDR3 reads CATSDPGQGASGELFF. DNA for the CDR3: TGTGCCACCAGTGATCCAGGACAGGGGGCATCCGGGGAGCTGTTTTTT.

The gene calls are TRBV10-3 and TRBJ1-6, with a weak D call TRBD1 (6 bases). The V gene lost 8 bases and the J gene lost 7 bases, with 15 bases spanning the gap. The CDR3 length is 14 residues. Germline loops: CDR1 ENHRY, CDR2 SYGVKD. The CDR3 spells CAIRPDSTNSPLHF. As DNA, the CDR3 is TGTGCCATCCGACCGGACAGTACCAATTCACCCCTCCACTTT.

The gene calls are TRBV11-2 and TRBJ1-3; the D gene is possibly TRBD1 (5 bases). This CDR3 is 13 amino acids long. Germline lookup yields CDR1 SGHAT and CDR2 FQNNGV. V lost 4 bases to trimming and J lost 8 bases, with 12 bases between them. The CDR3 here is CASSSGAKDTIYF. As DNA, the CDR3 is TGTGCCAGCAGCTCCGGGGCTAAGGACACCATATATTTT.

A single count supports this clone. V usage is TRBV4-3 and J usage is TRBJ2-7; TRBD1 agrees at 7 bases. Germline CDR1 and CDR2: LGHNA and YSLEER. The CDR3 covers 13 residues. The V segment lost 4 bases and the J segment 1 base; nucleotides outside the gene matches: 1. This chain's CDR3 is CASSPGQSYEQYF. For the CDR3, the DNA is TGCGCCAGCAGCCCGGGACAGTCCTACGAGCAGTACTTC.

The rearrangement joins TRBV6-2 or TRBV6-3 to TRBJ2-5, with D unclear. This CDR3 has 13 residues. V lost 2 bases, J lost 0 bases, and 4 bases lay in between. Germline CDR1 and CDR2: MNHEY and SVGEGT. CDR3 nucleotides: TGTGCCAGCAGTTACCAGTACCAAGAGACCCAGTACTTC. Its protein product is CASSYQYQETQYF.

V and J are TRBV4-2 and TRBJ2-1, with D uncertain. The V and J ends lost 0 bases and 7 bases respectively, with 10 bases between them. The CDR3 is made up of 14 amino acids. From germline, CDR1 is LGHNA and CDR2 YNFKEQ. This chain's CDR3 is CASSQDPIGNEQFF. The CDR3 DNA follows: TGTGCCAGCAGCCAAGATCCTATTGGGAATGAGCAGTTCTTC.

Only a few counts were recorded for this clone. The chain has TRBV19 and TRBJ2-1; a possible D gene is TRBD1 (6 bases). The CDR3 sequence is 15 residues long. The germline V gene encodes CDR1 LNHDA and CDR2 SQIVND (reference sequence). Trimming cost V 5 bases and J 4 bases, with 15 bases left between them. CDR3 nucleotides: TGTGCCAGTAGTCCCCCGACAGGCGCTTACAATGAGCAGTTCTTC. It encodes CASSPPTGAYNEQFF.

The V call is TRBV6-5, the J call TRBJ2-6; D unclear. The CDR3 extends over 16 amino acids. Germline V lookup: CDR1 MNHEY, CDR2 SVGAGI. Trimming stripped 2 bases from V and 2 bases from J, with 10 bases between. CDR3 in amino acids: CASSYGSFTGANVLTF. In DNA, the CDR3 is TGTGCCAGCAGTTACGGTAGTTTTACTGGGGCCAACGTCCTGACTTTC.

This clone was seen more than once but under ten times. Distinct nucleotide sequences in the sample also encode this CDR3. The J gene is TRBJ2-7, the V gene TRBV11-2, with 12 positions matching TRBD2. This CDR3 contains 18 residues. Unmatched junction bases numbered 9, after V lost 1 base and J lost 2 bases. Germline V gene lookup returns CDR1 SGHAT and CDR2 FQNNGV. The CDR3 nucleotides are TGTGCCAGCAGCTTAGGGGGCGCTAGCGGGGGGGTTGCCTACGAGCAGTACTTC. Its protein product is CASSLGGASGGVAYEQYF.

This chain links TRBV29-1 with TRBJ1-4, with D possibly TRBD1 on 6 matching bases. Trimming removed 7 bases from V and 9 bases from J, with 18 bases in between. The CDR3 has 13 residues. The germline gives CDR1 SQVTM, CDR2 ANQGSEA. The CDR3 loop reads CSAGLTGTQKLFF. CDR3 coding DNA: TGCAGCGCGGGTTTAACAGGGACACAAAAACTGTTTTTT.

This chain connects TRBV6-5 to TRBJ1-3, with D uncertain. Germline-derived CDR1 and CDR2 are MNHEY and SVGAGI. Trimming stripped 7 bases from V and 2 bases from J, with 3 bases between. CDR3 size: 11 residues. The CDR3 loop is CASKAGNTIYF. DNA of the CDR3: TGTGCCAGCAAGGCTGGAAACACCATATATTTT.

This clone appeared once. The chain couples TRBV19 to TRBJ1-5, with 10 bases identical to TRBD1. The CDR3 sequence is 17 residues long. With V trimmed by 2 bases and J by 7 bases, 11 bases remained unmatched. CDR1 LNHDA and CDR2 SQIVND come from the germline V gene (reference sequence). The chain's CDR3 is CASSIKGRGQGIQPQHF. CDR3 in DNA: TGTGCCAGTAGTATAAAGGGCCGGGGACAGGGGATACAGCCCCAGCATTTT.

This chain joins TRBV19 and TRBJ2-1; D assignment may be TRBD1 or TRBD2 (5 bases each). The germline gives CDR1 LNHDA, CDR2 SQIVND (reference sequence). V gave up 8 bases and J gave up 4 bases, with 12 bases separating them. The CDR3 is made up of 13 amino acids. CDR3 protein: CASGGVHYNEQFF. CDR3 nucleotide sequence: TGTGCCAGTGGGGGAGTTCATTACAATGAGCAGTTCTTC.

The chain joins TRBV6-2 or TRBV6-3 to TRBJ2-5, with TRBD2 matching 10 bases. V shed 2 bases, J shed 1 base, and the junction held 7 bases outside the gene matches. Germline V lookup: CDR1 MNHEY, CDR2 SVGEGT. There are 17 residues in the CDR3. Here the CDR3 DNA reads TGTGCCAGCAGTTACGAGCGGGGGGGAGGATTCCAAGAGACCCAGTACTTC. It translates to CASSYERGGGFQETQYF.

The chain combines TRBV6-6 with TRBJ1-6; 8 nucleotides agree with TRBD1. Germline V gene data show CDR1 as MNHNY and CDR2 as SVGAGI (reference sequence). CDR3 length: 15 amino acids. The ends lost 6 bases at V and 5 bases at J; junction bases unmatched: 6. DNA of the CDR3: TGTGCCAGCAGCGACAGGGGCATAGATAATTCACCCCTCCACTTT. Translating gives CASSDRGIDNSPLHF.

The chain employs TRBV3-1 (or the pseudogene TRBV3-2) and TRBJ2-7, with D uncertain. CDR1 is LGHDT and CDR2 is YNNKEL in the germline V gene (reference sequence). Trimming took 4 bases from V and 1 from J, leaving 23 bases between them. The length of the CDR3 is 18 residues. CDR3 region: CASSLLPLLNGVSYEQYF. The CDR3 nucleotides read TGTGCCAGCAGCCTCTTACCTCTTCTAAACGGAGTGTCCTACGAGCAGTACTTC.

The genes are TRBV18 and TRBJ2-1; 13 bases are a match to TRBD2. The CDR3 totals 16 residues. Per germline, CDR1 KGHSH and CDR2 LQKENI. With V trimmed by 5 bases and J by 5 bases, 6 bases remained unmatched. The CDR3 sequence: CASSAGLAGTHNEQFF. DNA of the CDR3: TGTGCCAGCTCAGCGGGACTAGCGGGGACGCACAATGAGCAGTTCTTC.

V gene TRBV5-8 combines with J gene TRBJ1-1, with 7 bases that match TRBD1. This CDR3 comprises 13 residues. V was clipped by 2 bases and J by 5 bases; unmatched bases: 3. Germline loops: CDR1 SGHTS, CDR2 YDEGEE. The CDR3 DNA follows: TGTGCCAGCAGCTTCAGGGGGGGAACTGAAGCTTTCTTT. Protein product: CASSFRGGTEAFF.

This rearrangement joins TRBV5-8 to TRBJ2-1, with TRBD2 matching over 8 bases. In germline, CDR1 is SGHTS, CDR2 YDEGEE. The CDR3 totals 15 residues. V lost 2 bases, J lost 5 bases, and 6 bases stayed unmatched. This CDR3 is CASSFQSSGDNEQFF. CDR3 nucleotide sequence: TGTGCCAGCAGCTTTCAGAGTAGCGGGGACAATGAGCAGTTCTTC.

The chain joins TRBV6-2 or TRBV6-3 to TRBJ2-7; TRBD1 or TRBD2 may be the D gene (5 bases each). CDR1 is MNHEY and CDR2 is SVGEGT in the germline V gene. This CDR3 has 12 residues. The V end was cut by 5 bases, the J end by 3 bases, with 8 bases between. CDR3: CASSLGVYEQYF. As DNA, the CDR3 is TGTGCCAGCAGTCTGGGGGTCTACGAGCAGTACTTC.

This clone has a handful of counts. The chain uses TRBV27 and TRBJ1-5; D not resolved. Germline CDR1 is MNHEY and CDR2 is SMNVEV (reference sequence). The CDR3 sequence is 15 residues long. V dropped 5 bases and J dropped 3 bases, with 14 bases sitting between them. The CDR3 sequence is CASSPLGQHNQPQHF. Written as DNA, the CDR3 is TGTGCCAGCAGTCCGCTTGGCCAGCACAATCAGCCCCAGCATTTT.

The chain is built from TRBV12-3 or TRBV12-4 and TRBJ1-2; no clear D gene. Trimming took 2 bases from V and 9 from J, leaving 13 bases between them. The CDR3 has 13 amino acids. The CDR3 DNA follows: TGTGCCAGCAGTTTAAGGACCCTTGCTAGCTACACCTTC. This codes for CASSLRTLASYTF.

The chain has TRBV7-2 and TRBJ2-5; maybe TRBD2 (5 bases). Per germline, CDR1 SGHTA and CDR2 FQGNSA. This CDR3 is built from 14 residues. V gave up 5 bases and J gave up 4 bases, with 14 bases separating them. The CDR3 is CASSRRTAGETQYF. The CDR3 DNA follows: TGTGCCAGCAGCCGTAGGACTGCGGGAGAGACCCAGTACTTC. The complete variable domain, with remaining parts taken from reference TRBV7-2 and TRBJ2-5, reads GAGVSQSPSNKVTEKGKDVELRCDPISGHTALYWYRQSLGQGLEFLIYFQGNSAPDKSGLPSDRFSAERTGGSVSTLTIQRTQQEDSAVYLCASSRRTAGETQYFGPGTRLLVL.

CDR3 in amino acids: CASSVGGGDTQYF. Written as DNA, the CDR3 is TGTGCCAGCAGCGTTGGGGGCGGGGATACGCAGTATTTT. The chain carries TRBV9 and TRBJ2-3; TRBD1 is a possible D gene (6 bases). V was trimmed by 2 bases and J by 6 bases, leaving 10 bases between them. From germline, CDR1 is SGDLS and CDR2 YYNGEE. The CDR3 consists of 13 residues. Full variable domain (missing parts from reference TRBV9 and TRBJ2-3): DSGVTQTPKHLITATGQRVTLRCSPRSGDLSVYWYQQSLDQGLQFLIQYYNGEERAKGNILERFSAQQFPDLHSELNLSSLELGDSALYFCASSVGGGDTQYFGPGTRLTVL.

This clone has just a few counts. The rearrangement uses TRBV5-1 and TRBJ2-7, with 7 bases matching TRBD2. V was clipped by 0 bases and J by 0 bases; unmatched bases: 6. This CDR3 has 16 amino acids. Germline V CDR1 and CDR2: SGHRS, YFSETQ. The CDR3 loop is CASSLGGLVPSYEQYF. Written as DNA, the CDR3 is TGCGCCAGCAGCTTGGGCGGACTAGTACCCTCCTACGAGCAGTACTTC.